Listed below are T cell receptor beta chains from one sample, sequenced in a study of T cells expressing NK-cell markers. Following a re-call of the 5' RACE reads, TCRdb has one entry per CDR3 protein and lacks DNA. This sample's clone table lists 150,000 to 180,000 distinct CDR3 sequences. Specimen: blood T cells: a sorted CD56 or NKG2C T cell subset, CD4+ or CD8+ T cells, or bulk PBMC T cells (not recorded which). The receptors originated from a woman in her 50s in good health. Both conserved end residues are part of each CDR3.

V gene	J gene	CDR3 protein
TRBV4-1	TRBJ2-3	CASSHSSGFTFRADTQYF
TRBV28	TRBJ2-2	CASSPIAGGNGELFF
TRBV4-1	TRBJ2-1	CASSRAGEQFF
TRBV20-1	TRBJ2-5	CSARDVRLAGAAETQYF
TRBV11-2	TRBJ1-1	CASSSTTGFGTEAFF
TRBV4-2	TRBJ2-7	CASSHLSSYEQYF
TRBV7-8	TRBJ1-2	CATGDPFYGYTF
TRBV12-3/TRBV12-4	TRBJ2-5	CASSSLDIGPETQYF
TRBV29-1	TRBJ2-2	CSVPSSVGELFF
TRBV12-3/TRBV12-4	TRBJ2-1	CASSDRASYNEQFF
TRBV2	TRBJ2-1	CASSPGLDYNEQFF
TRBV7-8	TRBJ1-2	CASSSQPANYGYTF
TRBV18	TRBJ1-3	CASSPRSSGNTIYF
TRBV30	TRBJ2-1	CAWSVGSSNEQFF
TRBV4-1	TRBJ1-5	CASSHPGGHQPQHF
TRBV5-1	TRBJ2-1	CASSLTETTKYNEQFF
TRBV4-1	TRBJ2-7	CASSQDRTAPEQYF
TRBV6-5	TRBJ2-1	CASRPYSGRSGNEQFF
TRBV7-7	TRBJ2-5	CASSSRRASEETQYF
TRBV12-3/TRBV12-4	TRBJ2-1	CASSYPETSANEQFF
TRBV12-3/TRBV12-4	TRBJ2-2	CASSQKGVRGAGELFF
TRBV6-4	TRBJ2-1	CASSDYRGNEQFF
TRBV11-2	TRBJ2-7	CASSPGGGSTEQYF
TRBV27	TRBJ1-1	CASSETGTEAFF
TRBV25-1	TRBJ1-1	CASSIEYEAFF
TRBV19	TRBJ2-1	CASSIGTSGYNEQFF
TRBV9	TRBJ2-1	CASSVALASYNEQFF
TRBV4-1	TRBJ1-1	CASSQDRRGSTEAFF
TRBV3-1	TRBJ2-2	CASSQEWTSGGELFF
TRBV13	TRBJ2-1	CASSLGAREGPHNEQFF
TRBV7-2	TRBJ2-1	CASSLKIAGYNEQFF
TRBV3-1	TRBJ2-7	CASSSDREVQYF
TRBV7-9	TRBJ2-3	CASSTNSGPSTDTQYF
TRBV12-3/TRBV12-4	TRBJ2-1	CASSPGDEQFF
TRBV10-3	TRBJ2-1	CAISGGYNEQFF
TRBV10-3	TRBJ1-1	CATKGERVLDTEAFF
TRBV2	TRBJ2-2	CASSEPGAGGTGELFF
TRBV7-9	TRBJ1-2	CASSLAFGEGLSGYTF
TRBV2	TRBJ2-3	CASSGISDTQYF
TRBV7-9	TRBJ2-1	CASSLGGSGSTYNEQFF
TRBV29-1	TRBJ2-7	CSVELAGNRAGDEQYF
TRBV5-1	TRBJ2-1	CASSLPRGDNEQFF
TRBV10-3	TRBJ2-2	CAISVWASGELNTGELFF
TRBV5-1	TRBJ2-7	CASFIGQGTLEQYF